Given below is one T cell receptor (beta chain) in context. Its antigen specificity is not known. Per-base qualities were not stored, and no clone one base away is much larger. Deletion took 1 base off V and 4 bases off J, with a span of 13 bases between the germline ends. Taken from the germline V gene, the CDR1 and CDR2 loops are KGHSH and LQKENI. The CDR3 has 15 amino acids, counting the end cysteine and phenylalanine. Only CDR3 DNA is held: 45 bases, read in frame from base 1. TCRdb names 454 GS FLX Titanium as the instrument used. A previously published linear amplification protocol was used to build the TCR libraries, starting from around 550 ng of total RNA. Sequencing was performed on the Roche/454 Genome Sequencer with Titanium chemistry. The study's own analysis went as follows. A total of 75,000 to 90,000 rearranged TCR alpha transcripts were sequenced from about five of the healthy donors. Duplicate transcripts were removed, and unique TCR clonotypes were defined by the CDR3 junction according to IMGT nomenclature. Using logistic regression in R 2.13.0, the researchers modeled CD4 versus CD8 status as a function of V and J genes, with an adjustment for donor effects and a Bonferroni correction for multiple testing. TCRdb reran the public reads through fastp at Q25 and MiXCR, keeping productive beta chains. Each entry merges the rows of one CDR3 protein and shows their most common DNA and genes. TCRdb, rather than the study authors, made the V and J calls. This sample has around 180,000 distinct CDR3 sequences in its table, and around three quarters of those were observed once. Less than 2.5% of the sample is taken by the ten largest.

This specimen belongs to a study of healthy donors' naive CD4 and CD8 T cells (dated by TCRdb to 2013 to 2016). The study in broad terms: Donors were chosen to span three age groups (20-25, 40-50 and 60-70 years, several each), with mean age about 45 and half female. For TCR alpha, a new primer set was designed to cover all functional IMGT alpha gene variants, and all other steps followed the beta-chain workflow. To check how TCR variation relates to lineage commitment, the researchers sequenced rearranged TCR alpha and beta chains taken from naive CD4+ and CD8+ T cells. Peripheral blood mononuclear cells were obtained from 15 to 20 unrelated, healthy individuals. Donors were HLA-typed by sequencing at HLA-A, -B, -C, -DRB1, -DQB1 and -DPB1 using the SBTexcellerator protocol, an ABI3130xl analyzer and SBTengine software. The paper's findings and limits, for the study overall: Because alpha and beta chains were sequenced in bulk and could not be paired, the effects of the two chains in combination were not assessed. Taken together, V genes, J genes and CDR3 charge appeared to account for roughly an eighth of the variance in CD4/CD8 propensity, mostly acting in an additive way. In both chains, CD4+ lineage was associated with a positively charged CDR3 and CD8+ lineage with a negatively charged CDR3. Naive CD4+ and CD8+ cells reportedly showed biased usage of most V and J gene segments, and this bias was consistent across donors and independent of HLA genotype. Possible repertoire bias from homeostatic proliferation of naive T cells was not directly addressed.

Cells with a CD4+CD8-CD45RO-CD45RA+ profile were isolated by FACS and defined as naive CD4+ T cells, and those with a CD8+CD4-CD45RA+CD27bright profile were defined as naive CD8+ T cells. The antibodies used for sorting targeted CD4 (RPA-T4), CD8 (SK1), CD27 (O323), CD45RA (HI100) and CD45RO (UCHL1). The rearrangement combines TRBV18 with TRBJ1-2; 5 matching bases give a weak D call of TRBD1. The TCR sequence derives from a pool of human donors in good health; the sample pools cells from several healthy donors. Sequencing used naive CD4+ and CD8+ T cells sorted from blood, pooled from several donors. The intended sense of this specimen's cell subset or site label: FACS-sorted naive CD4+ (CD45RO-CD45RA+) and naive CD8+ (CD45RA+CD27bright) T cells. The CDR3 region: CASSPQEGPGYGYTF. The DNA reads TGTGCCAGCTCACCACAGGAGGGGCCGGGCTATGGCTACACCTTC.